This paragraph reports one T cell receptor beta chain. The data were obtained in a study of T cell responses to AZD1222 COVID-19 vaccine. Assay: immunoSEQ multiplex PCR; the TCRdb copy retains only in-frame clones and omits some. The sample contains about 140,000 clones, 70% to 90% of which appear only once. The receptor's source is an adult in good health. The sample in question was peripheral blood, obtained on day 0 of AZD1222 vaccination.

The CDR3 loop is CASSQDEPSGGYTF. The CDR3 bases are TGTGCCAGCAGCCAAGATGAACCGAGCGGCGGCTACACCTTC. This sequence joins TRBV3-1 (or the pseudogene TRBV3-2) and TRBJ1-2; no clear D. Germline V gene data show CDR1 as LGHDT and CDR2 as YNNKEL (reference sequence). Trimming took off 0 bases at V and 8 bases at J, with 13 bases between the two ends. The CDR3 has 14 residues.